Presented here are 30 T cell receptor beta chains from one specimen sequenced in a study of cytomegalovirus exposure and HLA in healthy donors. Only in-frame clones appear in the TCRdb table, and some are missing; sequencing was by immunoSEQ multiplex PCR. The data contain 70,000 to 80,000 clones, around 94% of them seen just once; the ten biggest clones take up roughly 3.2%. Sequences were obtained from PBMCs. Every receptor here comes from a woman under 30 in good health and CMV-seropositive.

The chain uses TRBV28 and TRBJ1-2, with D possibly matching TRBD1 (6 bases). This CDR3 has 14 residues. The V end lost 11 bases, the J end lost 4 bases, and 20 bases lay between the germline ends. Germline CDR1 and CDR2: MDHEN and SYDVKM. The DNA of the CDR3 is TGTGCCTCCAACGGAGAGGGGGGGGGCTATGGCTACACCTTC. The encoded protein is CASNGEGGGYGYTF.

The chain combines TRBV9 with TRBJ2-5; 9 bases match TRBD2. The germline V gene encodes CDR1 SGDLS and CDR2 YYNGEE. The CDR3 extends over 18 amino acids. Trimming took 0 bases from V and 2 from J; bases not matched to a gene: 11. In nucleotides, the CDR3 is TGTGCCAGCAGCGTAGCTGCCGGCGGGAGGGCCGGGCAAGAGACCCAGTACTTC. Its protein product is CASSVAAGGRAGQETQYF.

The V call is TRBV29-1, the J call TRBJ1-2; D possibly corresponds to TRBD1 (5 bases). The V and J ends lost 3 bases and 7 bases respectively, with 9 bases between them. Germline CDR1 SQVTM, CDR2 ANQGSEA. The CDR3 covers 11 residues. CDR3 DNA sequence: TGCAGCGTTGATGACAGTGGTGGCTACACCTTC. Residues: CSVDDSGGYTF.

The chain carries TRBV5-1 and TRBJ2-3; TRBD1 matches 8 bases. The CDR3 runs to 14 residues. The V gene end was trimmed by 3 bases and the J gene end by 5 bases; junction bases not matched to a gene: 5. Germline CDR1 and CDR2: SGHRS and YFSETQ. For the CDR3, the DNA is TGCGCCAGCAGCTCCGGACAGGGCGGAGATACGCAGTATTTT. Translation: CASSSGQGGDTQYF.

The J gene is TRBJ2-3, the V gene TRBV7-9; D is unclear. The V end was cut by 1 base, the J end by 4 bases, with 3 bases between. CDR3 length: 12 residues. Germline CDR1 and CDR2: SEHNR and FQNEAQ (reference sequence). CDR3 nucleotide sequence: TGTGCCAGCAGCTTAGGCGCAGATACGCAGTATTTT. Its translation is CASSLGADTQYF.

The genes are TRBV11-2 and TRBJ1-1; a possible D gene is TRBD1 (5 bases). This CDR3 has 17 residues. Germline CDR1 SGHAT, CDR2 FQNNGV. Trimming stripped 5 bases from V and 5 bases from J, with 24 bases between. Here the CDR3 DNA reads TGTGCCAGCAGCCTGATGATAGGGGTGTGGTCGAATACTGAAGCTTTCTTT. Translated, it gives CASSLMIGVWSNTEAFF.

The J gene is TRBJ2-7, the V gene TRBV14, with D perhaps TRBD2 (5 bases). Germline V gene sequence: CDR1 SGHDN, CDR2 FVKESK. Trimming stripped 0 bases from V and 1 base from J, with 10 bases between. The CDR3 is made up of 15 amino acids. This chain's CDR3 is CASSQELVVSYEQYF. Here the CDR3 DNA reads TGTGCCAGCAGCCAAGAACTAGTGGTTTCCTACGAGCAGTACTTC.

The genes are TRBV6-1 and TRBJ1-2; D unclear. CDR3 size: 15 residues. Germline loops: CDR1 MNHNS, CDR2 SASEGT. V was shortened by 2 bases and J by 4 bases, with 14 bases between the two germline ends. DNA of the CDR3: TGTGCCAGCAGTGAATTGGTCGGTTTCCCCTATGGCTACACCTTC. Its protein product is CASSELVGFPYGYTF.

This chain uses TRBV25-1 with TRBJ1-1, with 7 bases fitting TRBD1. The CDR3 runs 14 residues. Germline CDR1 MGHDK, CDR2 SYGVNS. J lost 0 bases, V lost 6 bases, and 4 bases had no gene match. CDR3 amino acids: CASRETGLNTEAFF. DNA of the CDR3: TGTGCCAGCAGAGAGACAGGGTTGAACACTGAAGCTTTCTTT. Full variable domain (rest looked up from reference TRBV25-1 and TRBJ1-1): EADIYQTPRYLVIGTGKKITLECSQTMGHDKMYWYQQDPGMELHLIHYSYGVNSTEKGDLSSESTVSRIRTEHFPLTLESARPSHTSQYLCASRETGLNTEAFFGQGTRLTVV.

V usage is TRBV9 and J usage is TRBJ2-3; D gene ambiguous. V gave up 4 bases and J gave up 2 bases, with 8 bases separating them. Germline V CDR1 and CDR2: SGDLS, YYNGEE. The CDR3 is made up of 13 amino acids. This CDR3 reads CASSTPNTDTQYF. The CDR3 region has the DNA TGTGCCAGCAGCACACCAAACACAGATACGCAGTATTTT. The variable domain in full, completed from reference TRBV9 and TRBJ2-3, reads DSGVTQTPKHLITATGQRVTLRCSPRSGDLSVYWYQQSLDQGLQFLIQYYNGEERAKGNILERFSAQQFPDLHSELNLSSLELGDSALYFCASSTPNTDTQYFGPGTRLTVL.

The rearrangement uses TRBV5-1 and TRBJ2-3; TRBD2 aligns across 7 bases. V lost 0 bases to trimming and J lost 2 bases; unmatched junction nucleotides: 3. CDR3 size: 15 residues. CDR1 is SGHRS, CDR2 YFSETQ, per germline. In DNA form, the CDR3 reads TGCGCCAGCAGCTTGGCTAGCGGAGACACAGATACGCAGTATTTT. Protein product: CASSLASGDTDTQYF.

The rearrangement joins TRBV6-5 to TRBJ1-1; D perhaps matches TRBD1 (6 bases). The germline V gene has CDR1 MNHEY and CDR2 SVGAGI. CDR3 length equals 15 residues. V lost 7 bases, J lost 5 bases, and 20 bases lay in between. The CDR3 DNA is TGTGCCAGCACCTCCACAGGGAGATCCGTTACTGAAGCTTTCTTT. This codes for CASTSTGRSVTEAFF.

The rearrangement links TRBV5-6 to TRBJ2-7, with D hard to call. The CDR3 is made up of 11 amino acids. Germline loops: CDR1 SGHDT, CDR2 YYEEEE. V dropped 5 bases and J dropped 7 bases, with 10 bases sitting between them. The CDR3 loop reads CASSVQQEQYF. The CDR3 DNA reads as TGTGCCAGCAGTGTTCAACAGGAGCAGTACTTC.

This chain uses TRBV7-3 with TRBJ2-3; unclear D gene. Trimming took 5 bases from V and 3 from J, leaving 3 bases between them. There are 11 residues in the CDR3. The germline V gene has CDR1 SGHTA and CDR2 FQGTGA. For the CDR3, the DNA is TGTGCCAGCAGCCTTACAGATACGCAGTATTTT. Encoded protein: CASSLTDTQYF.

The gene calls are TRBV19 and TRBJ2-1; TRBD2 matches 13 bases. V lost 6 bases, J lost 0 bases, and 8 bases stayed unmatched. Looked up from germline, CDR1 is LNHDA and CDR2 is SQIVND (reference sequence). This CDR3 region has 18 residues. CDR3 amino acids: CASRGLAGPDSSYNEQFF. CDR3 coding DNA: TGTGCCAGTAGGGGACTAGCGGGGCCCGACAGCTCCTACAATGAGCAGTTCTTC.

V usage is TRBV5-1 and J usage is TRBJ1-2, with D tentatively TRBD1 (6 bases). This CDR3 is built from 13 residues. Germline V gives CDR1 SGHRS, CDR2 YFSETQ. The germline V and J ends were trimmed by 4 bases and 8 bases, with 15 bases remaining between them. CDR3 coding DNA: TGCGCCAGCAGCCTCCACAGGGCTGAGGGCTACACCTTC. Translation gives CASSLHRAEGYTF.

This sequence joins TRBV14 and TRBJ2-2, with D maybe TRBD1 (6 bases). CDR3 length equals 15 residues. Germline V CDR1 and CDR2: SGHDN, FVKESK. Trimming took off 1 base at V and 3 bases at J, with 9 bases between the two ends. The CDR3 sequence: CASSQASGDTGELFF. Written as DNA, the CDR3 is TGTGCCAGCAGCCAAGCCTCAGGGGACACCGGGGAGCTGTTTTTT.

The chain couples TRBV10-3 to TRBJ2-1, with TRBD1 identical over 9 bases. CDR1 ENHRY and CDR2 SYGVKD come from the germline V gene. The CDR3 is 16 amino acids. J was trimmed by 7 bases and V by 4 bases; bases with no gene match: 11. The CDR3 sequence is CAISAQSRQGENEQFF. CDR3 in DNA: TGTGCCATCAGTGCCCAAAGTAGACAGGGGGAGAATGAGCAGTTCTTC.

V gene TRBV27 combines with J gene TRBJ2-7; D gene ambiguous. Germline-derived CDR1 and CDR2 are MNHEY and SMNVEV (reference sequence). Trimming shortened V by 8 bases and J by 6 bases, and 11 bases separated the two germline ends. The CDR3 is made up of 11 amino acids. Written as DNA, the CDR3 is TGTGCCAGCGGATTTCCGGGCGAGCAGTACTTC. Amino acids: CASGFPGEQYF.

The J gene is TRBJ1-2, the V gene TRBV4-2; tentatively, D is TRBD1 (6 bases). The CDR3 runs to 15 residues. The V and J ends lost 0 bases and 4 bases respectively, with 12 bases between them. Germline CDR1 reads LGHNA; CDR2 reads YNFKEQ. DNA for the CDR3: TGTGCCAGCAGCCAAGATCCACAGGGCCGCTATGGCTACACCTTC. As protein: CASSQDPQGRYGYTF.

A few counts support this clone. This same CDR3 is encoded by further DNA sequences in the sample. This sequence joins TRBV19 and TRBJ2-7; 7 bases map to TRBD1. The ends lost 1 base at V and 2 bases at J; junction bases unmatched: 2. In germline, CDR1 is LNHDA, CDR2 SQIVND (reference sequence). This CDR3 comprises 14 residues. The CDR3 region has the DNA TGTGCCAGTAGTATAGGGCAGGGGGCCTACGAGCAGTACTTC. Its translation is CASSIGQGAYEQYF.

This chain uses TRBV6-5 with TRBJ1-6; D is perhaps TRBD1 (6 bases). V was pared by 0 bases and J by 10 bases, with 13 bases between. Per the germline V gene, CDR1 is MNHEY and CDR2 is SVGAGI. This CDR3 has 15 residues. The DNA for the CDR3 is TGTGCCAGCAGTTACTCGAGACAGGTCGACTCACCCCTCCACTTT. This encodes CASSYSRQVDSPLHF.

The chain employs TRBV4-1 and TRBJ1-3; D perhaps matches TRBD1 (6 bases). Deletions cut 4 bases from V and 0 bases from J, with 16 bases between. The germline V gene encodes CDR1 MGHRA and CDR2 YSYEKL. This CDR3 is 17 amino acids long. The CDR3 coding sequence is TGCGCCAGCAGCCCTTCGACAGGCCTATACTCTGGAAACACCATATATTTT. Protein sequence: CASSPSTGLYSGNTIYF.

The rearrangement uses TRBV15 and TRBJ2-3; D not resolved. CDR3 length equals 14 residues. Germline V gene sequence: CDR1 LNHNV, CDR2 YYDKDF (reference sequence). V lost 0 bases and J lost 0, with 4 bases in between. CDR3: CATSRDYSTDTQYF. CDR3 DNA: TGTGCCACCAGCAGAGATTATAGCACAGATACGCAGTATTTT.

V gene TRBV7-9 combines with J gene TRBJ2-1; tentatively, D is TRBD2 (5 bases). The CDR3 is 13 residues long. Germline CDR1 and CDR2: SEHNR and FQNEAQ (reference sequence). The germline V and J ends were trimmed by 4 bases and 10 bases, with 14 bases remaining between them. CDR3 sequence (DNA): TGTGCCAGCAGCTCGAATAGCGCTCGGGAGCAGTTCTTC. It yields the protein CASSSNSAREQFF.

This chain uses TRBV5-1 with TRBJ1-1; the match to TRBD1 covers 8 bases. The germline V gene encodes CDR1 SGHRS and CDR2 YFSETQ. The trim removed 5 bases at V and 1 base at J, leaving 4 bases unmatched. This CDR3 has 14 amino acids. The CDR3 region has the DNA TGCGCCAGCAGTGAAGGGACAGGGAACACTGAAGCTTTCTTT. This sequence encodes CASSEGTGNTEAFF.

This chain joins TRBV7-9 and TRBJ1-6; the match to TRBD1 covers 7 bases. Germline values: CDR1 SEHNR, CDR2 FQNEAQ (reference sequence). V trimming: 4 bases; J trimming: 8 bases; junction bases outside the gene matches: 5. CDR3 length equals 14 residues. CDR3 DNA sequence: TGTGCCAGCAGCTCCGACAGGGTAGATTCACCCCTCCACTTT. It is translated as CASSSDRVDSPLHF. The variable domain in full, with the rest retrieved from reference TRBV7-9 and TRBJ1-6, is DTGVSQNPRHKITKRGQNVTFRCDPISEHNRLYWYRQTLGQGPEFLTYFQNEAQLEKSRLLSDRFSAERPKGSFSTLEIQRTEQGDSAMYLCASSSDRVDSPLHFGNGTRLTVT.

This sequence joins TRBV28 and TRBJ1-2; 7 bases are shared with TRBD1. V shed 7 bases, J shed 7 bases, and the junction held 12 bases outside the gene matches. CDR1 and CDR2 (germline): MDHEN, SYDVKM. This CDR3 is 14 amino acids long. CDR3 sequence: CASTPHRRGPGYTF. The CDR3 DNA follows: TGTGCCAGCACTCCTCATCGTAGGGGGCCTGGCTACACCTTC.

The CDR3 is CASRSTGWETQYF. The CDR3 region has the DNA TGTGCCAGCAGGTCGACAGGTTGGGAGACCCAGTACTTC. The chain carries TRBV28 and TRBJ2-5; a possible D gene is TRBD1 (6 bases). There are 13 residues in the CDR3. CDR1 is MDHEN and CDR2 is SYDVKM in the germline V gene. The V end was cut by 6 bases, the J end by 5 bases, with 13 bases between.

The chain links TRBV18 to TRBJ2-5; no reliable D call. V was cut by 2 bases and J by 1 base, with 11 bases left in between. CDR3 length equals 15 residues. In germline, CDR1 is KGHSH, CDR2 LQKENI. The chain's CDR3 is CASSPSVTTQETQYF. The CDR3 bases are TGTGCCAGCTCACCAAGCGTAACCACCCAAGAGACCCAGTACTTC.